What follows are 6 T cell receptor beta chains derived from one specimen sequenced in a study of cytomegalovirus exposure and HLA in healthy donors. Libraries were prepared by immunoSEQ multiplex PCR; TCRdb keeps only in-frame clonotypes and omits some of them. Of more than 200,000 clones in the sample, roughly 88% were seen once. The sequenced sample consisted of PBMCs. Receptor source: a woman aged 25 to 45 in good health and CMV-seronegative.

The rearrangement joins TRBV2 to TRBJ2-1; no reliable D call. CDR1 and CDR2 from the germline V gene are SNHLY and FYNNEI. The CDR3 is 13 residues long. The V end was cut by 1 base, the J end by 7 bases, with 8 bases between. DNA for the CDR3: TGTGCCAGCAGTGAAGGGTACGTGAATGAGCAGTTCTTC. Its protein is CASSEGYVNEQFF.

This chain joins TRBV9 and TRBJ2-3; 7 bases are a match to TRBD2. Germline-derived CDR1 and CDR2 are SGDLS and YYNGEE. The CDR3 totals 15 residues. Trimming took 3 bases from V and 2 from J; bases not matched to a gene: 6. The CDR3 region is CASSGGTTYTDTQYF. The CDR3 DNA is TGTGCCAGCAGCGGCGGGACTACATACACAGATACGCAGTATTTT.

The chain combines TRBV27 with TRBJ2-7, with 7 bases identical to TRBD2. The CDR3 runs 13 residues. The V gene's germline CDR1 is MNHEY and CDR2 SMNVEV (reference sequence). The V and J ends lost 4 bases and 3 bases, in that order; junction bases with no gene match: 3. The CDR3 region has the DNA TGTGCCAGCAGTTCCGGGGGGTTCTACGAGCAGTACTTC. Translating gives CASSSGGFYEQYF.

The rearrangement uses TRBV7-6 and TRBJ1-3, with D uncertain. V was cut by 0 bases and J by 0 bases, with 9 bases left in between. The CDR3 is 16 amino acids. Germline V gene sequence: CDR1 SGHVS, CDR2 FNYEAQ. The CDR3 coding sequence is TGTGCCAGCAGCTTAGCCGTACGGAACTCTGGAAACACCATATATTTT. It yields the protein CASSLAVRNSGNTIYF.

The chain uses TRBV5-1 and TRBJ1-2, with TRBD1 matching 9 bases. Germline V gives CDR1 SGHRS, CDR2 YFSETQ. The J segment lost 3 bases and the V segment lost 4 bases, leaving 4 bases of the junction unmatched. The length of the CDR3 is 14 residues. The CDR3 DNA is TGCGCCAGCAGCACGGACAGGGGAGACTATGGCTACACCTTC. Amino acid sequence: CASSTDRGDYGYTF.

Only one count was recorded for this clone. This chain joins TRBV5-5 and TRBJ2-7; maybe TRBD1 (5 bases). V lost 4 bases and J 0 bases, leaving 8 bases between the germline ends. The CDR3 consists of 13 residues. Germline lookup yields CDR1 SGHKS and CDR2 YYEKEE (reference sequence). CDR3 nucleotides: TGTGCCAGCAGCATCAGGGTCTCCTACGAGCAGTACTTC. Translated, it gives CASSIRVSYEQYF.